What follows is one T cell receptor beta chain and its context. What it recognizes is unknown. Resections took place in Japan or China from the mid-2010s to the late 2010s. H&E slides confirmed each diagnosis, reviewed by two pathologists independently. This record comes from a study of immune evolution from preneoplasia to lung adenocarcinoma. The assay was immunoSEQ multiplex PCR, and TCRdb's table has in-frame clones only and misses some. The data show about 7,600 clones, 78% seen once. The germline V and J ends were trimmed by 0 bases and 8 bases, with 7 bases remaining between them. Per germline, CDR1 DFQATT and CDR2 SNEGSKA (reference sequence). The CDR3 is 11 amino acids. Study-wide points: Later-stage lesions seemingly showed higher T cell density and diversity than normal lung. Normal lung had the highest top T cell clone frequencies.

Sequencing used FFPE adjacent normal lung tissue. The TCR comes from a person aged 70 to 80 with lung adenocarcinoma. The V gene is TRBV20-1, the J gene TRBJ1-1; D gene uncertain. CDR3 nucleotide sequence: TGCAGTGCTAGAGAGGACCTAGAAGCTTTCTTT. This gives the protein CSAREDLEAFF.